These T cell receptor beta chains were read from a single sample in a study of early stage breast cancer tumors. Method: immunoSEQ multiplex PCR; TCRdb's copy keeps in-frame clones and lacks some. The repertoire holds about 31,000 clones, with approximately 70% as singletons. Input material: breast tumor tissue. The receptors were gathered from a person aged 30 to 40 with breast cancer. Each CDR3 is given without its conserved first and last residue. Each record gives: D gene, V gene, CDR3 protein. A D gene is named only where the DNA matches it firmly.

d_call: -
v_call: TRBV27
cdr3_aa: ASSQDSNEKLF

d_call: TRBD2
v_call: TRBV4-2
cdr3_aa: ASSQLLAGGNTGELF

d_call: TRBD1
v_call: TRBV15
cdr3_aa: ATSRARPRPGQGADGYT

d_call: -
v_call: TRBV2
cdr3_aa: ASRINLADTQY

d_call: -
v_call: TRBV19
cdr3_aa: ASSIGGAGNTEAF

d_call: -
v_call: TRBV7-2
cdr3_aa: ASSLVGSDSTDTQY

d_call: -
v_call: TRBV7-2
cdr3_aa: ASSLGGLYQPQH

d_call: -
v_call: TRBV19
cdr3_aa: ASRRDLPNTEAF

d_call: TRBD1
v_call: TRBV5-1
cdr3_aa: ASSIMGQGNEKLF

d_call: -
v_call: TRBV6-1
cdr3_aa: ASSLVGHEQF

d_call: -
v_call: TRBV9
cdr3_aa: ASSVAPGAYEQY

d_call: TRBD1
v_call: TRBV5-1
cdr3_aa: ASSWGTGGYEQY

d_call: TRBD2
v_call: TRBV5-1
cdr3_aa: ASIPGTSGRNEQF

d_call: -
v_call: TRBV30
cdr3_aa: AWSTLGNQPQH

d_call: TRBD1
v_call: TRBV9
cdr3_aa: ASSAPDRVGANVLT

d_call: -
v_call: TRBV28
cdr3_aa: ASSGLWGYT

d_call: -
v_call: TRBV5-1
cdr3_aa: ASSRRGQGEVPNEQF

d_call: TRBD1
v_call: TRBV6-5
cdr3_aa: ASSYLFVGGGGELF

d_call: -
v_call: TRBV19
cdr3_aa: ASSLLTATNEKLF

d_call: -
v_call: TRBV30
cdr3_aa: AWPPEGLETSYEQY

d_call: -
v_call: TRBV27
cdr3_aa: ASSLYGDGVSGANVLT

d_call: -
v_call: TRBV7-2
cdr3_aa: ASSITRIGEQF

d_call: -
v_call: TRBV30
cdr3_aa: AWSGGGRGAIYEQY

d_call: -
v_call: TRBV29-1
cdr3_aa: SVEKGGRNEQF

d_call: TRBD1
v_call: TRBV9
cdr3_aa: ASSGNRQGVNSGANVLT

d_call: TRBD2
v_call: TRBV5-1
cdr3_aa: ASSLAPSGSGSSYNEQF

d_call: -
v_call: TRBV11-1
cdr3_aa: ASSLALGVDEQF

d_call: -
v_call: TRBV11-2
cdr3_aa: ASSLGSYEKLF

d_call: TRBD2
v_call: TRBV11-3
cdr3_aa: ASSQGTSGRYSYNEQF

d_call: -
v_call: TRBV7-2
cdr3_aa: ASSLEGRGNTEAF

d_call: -
v_call: TRBV29-1
cdr3_aa: SVEDRGASNYGYT

d_call: -
v_call: TRBV5-6
cdr3_aa: ASSRDEEKLF